This T cell receptor (beta chain) was observed in a study of graft-versus-host responses after intestinal transplantation. Looking at the study overall: Grafts that recipients had were multivisceral, liver-intestinal, or isolated intestinal transplants. Recipients across the board were started on anti-thymocyte globulin induction, then kept on tacrolimus and steroids for about 3 years. Study observations and caveats: Peak circulating GvH clone levels were associated with early post-transplant HvG declines. Recipient marrow contained GvH clones, some of which appeared first in ileum or blood.

Only in-frame clones appear in the TCRdb table, and some are missing; sequencing was by immunoSEQ multiplex PCR. The data hold around 90,000 clones, with around nine tenths observed a single time. For this clone: Its antigen is as yet unknown.

This CDR3 has 16 amino acids. V lost 1 base and J 0 bases, leaving 10 bases between the germline ends. In germline, CDR1 is MNHNS, CDR2 SASEGT. The receptor was derived from a human donor who received an intestinal transplant. The input for sequencing was unstimulated CD4+ T cells sorted from spleen or lymph node cells, taken before intestinal transplant. V and J are TRBV6-1 and TRBJ2-4; D ambiguous. In DNA form, the CDR3 reads TGTGCCAGCAGTGAAGTGGGCCTTCTAGCCAAAAACATTCAGTACTTC. It translates to CASSEVGLLAKNIQYF.